These T cell receptor beta chains were read from a single sample in a study of blood T cell repertoires in COVID-19. The method was immunoSEQ multiplex PCR; TCRdb's version includes in-frame clones alone and lacks a portion of them. The sample consists of 35,000 to 45,000 clones, approximately 70% of them appearing once. Sequenced sample: peripheral blood. These receptors all come from a man older than 75 with acute or convalescent COVID-19. Both conserved end residues are part of each CDR3. The order of the fields is D gene, J gene, V gene, clone size, CDR3 protein, CDR3 DNA. The D gene is left open where the match is weak. Clone size, where shown, is once, few, many, or a class for clones that have expanded.

d_gene: -; j_gene: TRBJ1-6; v_gene: TRBV27; abundance: once; CDR3aa: CASRAGQYYNSPLHF; CDR3nt: TGTGCCAGCAGGGCCGGACAGTACTATAATTCACCCCTCCACTTT
d_gene: TRBD1; j_gene: TRBJ2-1; v_gene: TRBV19; abundance: -; CDR3aa: CATTPTGTGRNNEQFF; CDR3nt: TGTGCCACTACCCCCACGGGGACAGGGAGGAACAATGAGCAGTTCTTC
d_gene: TRBD1; j_gene: TRBJ1-1; v_gene: TRBV7-2; abundance: many; CDR3aa: CASSVDRALRTEAFF; CDR3nt: TGTGCCAGCAGCGTAGACAGGGCCCTACGAACTGAAGCTTTCTTT
d_gene: TRBD2; j_gene: TRBJ2-5; v_gene: TRBV20-1; abundance: -; CDR3aa: CSASTSGRAEETQYF; CDR3nt: TGCAGTGCTAGTACTAGCGGGAGGGCGGAGGAGACCCAGTACTTC
d_gene: -; j_gene: TRBJ2-2; v_gene: TRBV5-1; abundance: few; CDR3aa: CASRETGELFF; CDR3nt: TGCGCCAGCAGAGAGACCGGGGAGCTGTTTTTT
d_gene: -; j_gene: TRBJ1-6; v_gene: TRBV7-9; abundance: many; CDR3aa: CASSLQDNSPLHF; CDR3nt: TGTGCCAGCAGCTTACAGGATAATTCACCCCTCCACTTT
d_gene: -; j_gene: TRBJ2-1; v_gene: TRBV24-1; abundance: -; CDR3aa: CATSDYRGSGYNEQFF; CDR3nt: TGTGCCACCAGTGATTACCGAGGTAGCGGTTACAATGAGCAGTTCTTC
d_gene: TRBD1; j_gene: TRBJ2-7; v_gene: TRBV6-1; abundance: -; CDR3aa: CASSEVLGTGSHEQYF; CDR3nt: TGTGCCAGCAGTGAAGTTCTTGGGACAGGGTCCCACGAGCAGTACTTC
d_gene: -; j_gene: TRBJ1-1; v_gene: TRBV19; abundance: -; CDR3aa: CASTRGGTRYEAFF; CDR3nt: TGTGCCAGTACCCGCGGGGGGACACGTTATGAAGCTTTCTTT
d_gene: -; j_gene: TRBJ2-7; v_gene: TRBV5-1; abundance: -; CDR3aa: CASSLTPGGAAYEQYF; CDR3nt: TGCGCCAGCAGCTTGACCCCCGGAGGAGCAGCCTACGAGCAGTACTTC